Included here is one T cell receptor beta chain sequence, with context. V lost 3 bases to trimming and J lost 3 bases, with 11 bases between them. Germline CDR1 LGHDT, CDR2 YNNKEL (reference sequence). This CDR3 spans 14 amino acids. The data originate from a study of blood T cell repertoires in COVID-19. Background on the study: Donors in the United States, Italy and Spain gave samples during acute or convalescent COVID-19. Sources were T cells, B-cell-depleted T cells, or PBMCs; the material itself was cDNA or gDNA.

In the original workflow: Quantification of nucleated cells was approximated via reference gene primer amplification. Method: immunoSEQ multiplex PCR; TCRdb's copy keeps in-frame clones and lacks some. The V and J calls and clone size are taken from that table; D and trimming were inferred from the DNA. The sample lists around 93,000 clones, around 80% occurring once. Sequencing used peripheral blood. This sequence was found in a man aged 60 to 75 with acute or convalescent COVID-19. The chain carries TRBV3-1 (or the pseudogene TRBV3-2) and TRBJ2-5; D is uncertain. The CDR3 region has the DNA TGTGCCAGCAGCCATTACATCGTCGAAGAGACCCAGTACTTC. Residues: CASSHYIVEETQYF.